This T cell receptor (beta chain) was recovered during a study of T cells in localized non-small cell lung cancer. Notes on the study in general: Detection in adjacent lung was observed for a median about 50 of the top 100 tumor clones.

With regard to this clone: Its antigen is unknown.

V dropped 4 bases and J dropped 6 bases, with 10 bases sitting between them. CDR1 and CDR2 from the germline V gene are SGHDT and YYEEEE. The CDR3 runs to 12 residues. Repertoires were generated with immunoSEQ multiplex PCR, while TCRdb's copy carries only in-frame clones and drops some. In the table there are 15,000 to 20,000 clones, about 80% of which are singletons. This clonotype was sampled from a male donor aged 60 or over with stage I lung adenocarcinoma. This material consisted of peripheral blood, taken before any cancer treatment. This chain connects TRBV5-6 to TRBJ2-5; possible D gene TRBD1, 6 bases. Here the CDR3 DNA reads TGTGCCAGCAGCCTAGGGGGACAGACCCAGTACTTC. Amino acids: CASSLGGQTQYF.